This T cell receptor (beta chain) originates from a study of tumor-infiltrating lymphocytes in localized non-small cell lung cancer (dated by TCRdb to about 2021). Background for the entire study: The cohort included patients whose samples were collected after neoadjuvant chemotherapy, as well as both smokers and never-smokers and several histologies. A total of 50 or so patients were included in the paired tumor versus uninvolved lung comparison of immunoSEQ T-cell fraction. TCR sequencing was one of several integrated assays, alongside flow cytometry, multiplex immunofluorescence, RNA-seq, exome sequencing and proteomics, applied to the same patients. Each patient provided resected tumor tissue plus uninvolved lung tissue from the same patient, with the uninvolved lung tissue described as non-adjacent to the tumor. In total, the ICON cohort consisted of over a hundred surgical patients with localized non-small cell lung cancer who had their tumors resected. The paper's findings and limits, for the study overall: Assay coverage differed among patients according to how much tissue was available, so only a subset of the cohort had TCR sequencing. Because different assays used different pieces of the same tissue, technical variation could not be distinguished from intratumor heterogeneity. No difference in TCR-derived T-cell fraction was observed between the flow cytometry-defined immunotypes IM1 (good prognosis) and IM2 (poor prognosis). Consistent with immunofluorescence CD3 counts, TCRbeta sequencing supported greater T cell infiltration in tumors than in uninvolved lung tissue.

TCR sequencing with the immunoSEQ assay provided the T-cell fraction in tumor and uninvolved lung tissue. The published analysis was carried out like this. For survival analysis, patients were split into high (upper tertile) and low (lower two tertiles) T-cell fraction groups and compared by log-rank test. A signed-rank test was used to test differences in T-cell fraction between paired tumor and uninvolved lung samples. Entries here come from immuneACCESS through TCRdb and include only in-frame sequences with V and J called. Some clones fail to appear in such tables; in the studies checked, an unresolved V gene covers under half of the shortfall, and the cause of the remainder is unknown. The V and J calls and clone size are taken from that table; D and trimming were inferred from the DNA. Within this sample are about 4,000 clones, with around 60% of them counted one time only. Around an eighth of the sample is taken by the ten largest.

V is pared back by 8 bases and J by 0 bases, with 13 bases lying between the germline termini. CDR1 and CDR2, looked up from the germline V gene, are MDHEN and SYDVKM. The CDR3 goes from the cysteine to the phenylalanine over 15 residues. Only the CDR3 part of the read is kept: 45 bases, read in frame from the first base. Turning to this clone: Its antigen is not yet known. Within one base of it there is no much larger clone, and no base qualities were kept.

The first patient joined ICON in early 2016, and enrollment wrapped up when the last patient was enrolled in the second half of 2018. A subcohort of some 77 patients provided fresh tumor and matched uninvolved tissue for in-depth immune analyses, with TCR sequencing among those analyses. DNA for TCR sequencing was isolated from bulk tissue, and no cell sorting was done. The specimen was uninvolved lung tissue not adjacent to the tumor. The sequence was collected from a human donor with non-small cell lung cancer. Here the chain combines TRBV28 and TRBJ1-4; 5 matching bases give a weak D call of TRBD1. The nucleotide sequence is TGTGCCAGCGTCAGACAGCTTTCAACTAATGAAAAACTGTTTTTT. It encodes CASVRQLSTNEKLFF.